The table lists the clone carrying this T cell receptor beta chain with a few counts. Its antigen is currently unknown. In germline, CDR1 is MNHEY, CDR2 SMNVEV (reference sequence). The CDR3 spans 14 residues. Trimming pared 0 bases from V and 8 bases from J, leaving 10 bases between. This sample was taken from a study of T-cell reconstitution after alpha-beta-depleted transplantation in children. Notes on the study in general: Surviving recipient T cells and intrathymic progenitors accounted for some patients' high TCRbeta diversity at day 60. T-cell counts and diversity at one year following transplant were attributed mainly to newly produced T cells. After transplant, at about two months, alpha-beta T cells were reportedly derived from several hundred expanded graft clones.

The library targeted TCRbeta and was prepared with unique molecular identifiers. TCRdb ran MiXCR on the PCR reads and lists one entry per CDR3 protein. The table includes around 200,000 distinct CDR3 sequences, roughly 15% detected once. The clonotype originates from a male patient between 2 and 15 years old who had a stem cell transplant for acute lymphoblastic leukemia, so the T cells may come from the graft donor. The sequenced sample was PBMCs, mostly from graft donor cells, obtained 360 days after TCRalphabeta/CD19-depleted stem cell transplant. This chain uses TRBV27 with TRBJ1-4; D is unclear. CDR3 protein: CASSLSRGGEKLFF. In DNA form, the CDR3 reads TGTGCCAGCAGTTTATCCCGGGGTGGGGAAAAACTGTTTTTT.